This T cell receptor beta chain was recorded in a study of cytomegalovirus exposure and HLA in healthy donors. Comment on this clone: Its target is unknown.

V was clipped by 10 bases and J by 3 bases; unmatched bases: 2. This CDR3 spans 12 amino acids. The V gene's germline CDR1 is MRHNA and CDR2 SNTAGT. Study results and caveats: Generally TCR sequences proved uncommon, though certain public TCRs appeared in numerous donors. Under in vitro conditions, three CMV-associated chains were confirmed as specific for CMV antigens.

Only in-frame clones appear in the TCRdb table, and some are missing; sequencing was by immunoSEQ multiplex PCR. The table includes 250,000 to 350,000 clones, around 90% detected once. This clonotype was sampled from a man aged 25-40 years in good health and CMV-seronegative. The chain recombines TRBV6-4 with TRBJ2-5; 10 nucleotides line up with TRBD1. The sample comprised PBMCs. CDR3 nucleotides: TGTGCCACGGACAGGGGGAAAGAGACCCAGTACTTC. Amino acids: CATDRGKETQYF.